This T cell receptor beta chain was retrieved from a study of blood T cell repertoires in COVID-19. Study as a whole: COVID-19 samples collected from the United States, Italy and Spain covered acute and convalescent phases.

V shed 1 base, J shed 5 bases, and the junction held 1 base outside the gene matches. The CDR3 totals 16 residues. CDR1 and CDR2 from the germline V gene are LGHDT and YNNKEL (reference sequence). Original data processing: Estimates of nucleated cell counts were drawn from the amplification of reference gene primers. Sequencing used immunoSEQ multiplex PCR; TCRdb keeps in-frame clones, though not all of them. V and J calls and clone size are as listed in that table; D and trimming were resolved from the DNA. Among roughly 180,000 clones listed, 82% were seen once. The sequence was collected from a man aged 55 to 70 who had recovered from COVID-19. Sequencing was performed on PBMCs or T cells enriched from blood (not recorded which). The gene calls are TRBV3-1 (or the pseudogene TRBV3-2) and TRBJ1-6, with 11 positions matching TRBD1. Written as DNA, the CDR3 is TGTGCCAGCAGCCAAGGGGGACAGGGGGATAATTCACCCCTCCACTTT. This codes for CASSQGGQGDNSPLHF.